Listed below are T cell receptor beta chains from one sample, sequenced in a study of CD8 T cells in ankylosing spondylitis. Each CDR3 protein gets one entry after TCRdb re-called the 5' RACE reads with MiXCR. The sample lists about 500,000 distinct CDR3 sequences, over 9.5% occurring once. Sequences were obtained from blood, either unsorted or a sorted T cell fraction (not recorded which). The receptors stem from a male donor with ankylosing spondylitis. The conserved cysteine and the conserved F or W are not part of the CDR3 here. D genes are given only for firm matches.

V gene: TRBV2; D gene: TRBD2; CDR3 protein: ASSVTSGRSGGEQF
V gene: TRBV29-1; D gene: .; CDR3 protein: STSDRKNIQY
V gene: TRBV20-1; D gene: TRBD2; CDR3 protein: SARVFGGSSYNEQF
V gene: TRBV7-8; D gene: .; CDR3 protein: ASSFFGGAGNTIY
V gene: TRBV29-1; D gene: TRBD2; CDR3 protein: SVAPSGDIQY
V gene: TRBV6-1; D gene: .; CDR3 protein: ASKRVNEKLF
V gene: TRBV11-1; D gene: TRBD2; CDR3 protein: ASSFPLLAGAGPDTQY
V gene: TRBV7-8; D gene: .; CDR3 protein: ASSMRARENTIY
V gene: TRBV7-7; D gene: .; CDR3 protein: ASSDLDTQY
V gene: TRBV7-9; D gene: TRBD1; CDR3 protein: ASSTGVRSNTEAF
V gene: TRBV5-5; D gene: TRBD1; CDR3 protein: ASSPLTGDTGELF
V gene: TRBV2; D gene: TRBD2; CDR3 protein: ASRPTSGSRTDTQY
V gene: TRBV29-1; D gene: TRBD1; CDR3 protein: SIRGLNEQF
V gene: TRBV20-1; D gene: TRBD2; CDR3 protein: SALGLAGLHTGELF
V gene: TRBV20-1; D gene: .; CDR3 protein: SARVGGSQETQY
V gene: TRBV7-2; D gene: .; CDR3 protein: ASSFHREETQY
V gene: TRBV12-3/TRBV12-4; D gene: .; CDR3 protein: ASSPPNEETQY
V gene: TRBV12-5; D gene: TRBD2; CDR3 protein: ASGLDGLAVSYEQY
V gene: TRBV5-1; D gene: TRBD1; CDR3 protein: ASSSTGPGDTQY
V gene: TRBV12-3/TRBV12-4; D gene: .; CDR3 protein: ASSLGNGYSTDTQY
V gene: TRBV2; D gene: .; CDR3 protein: ASSLRRGSYNEQF
V gene: TRBV3-1; D gene: TRBD1; CDR3 protein: ASSPRGQGGFYEQY
V gene: TRBV4-2; D gene: TRBD2; CDR3 protein: ASSQEGSGGNTGELF
V gene: TRBV29-1; D gene: TRBD1; CDR3 protein: SVAPGTGGGNGYT
V gene: TRBV29-1; D gene: TRBD1; CDR3 protein: SVPRPGTGDSYNEQF
V gene: TRBV5-5; D gene: .; CDR3 protein: ASSLETAGYT
V gene: TRBV5-1; D gene: .; CDR3 protein: ASSLGETQF
V gene: TRBV6-1; D gene: TRBD1; CDR3 protein: ASSPPGQGYYEQY
V gene: TRBV4-2; D gene: .; CDR3 protein: ASSQAPGGYTHNEQF
V gene: TRBV28; D gene: .; CDR3 protein: ASSSGQAKNIQY
V gene: TRBV9; D gene: TRBD1; CDR3 protein: ASSPLTGHYGYT
V gene: TRBV18; D gene: TRBD2; CDR3 protein: ASSPLAGGDQGKQY
V gene: TRBV29-1; D gene: .; CDR3 protein: SVGPLMNTEAF
V gene: TRBV3-1; D gene: .; CDR3 protein: ASSQTRAGDSPLH
V gene: TRBV7-9; D gene: .; CDR3 protein: ASSSIGQETQY
V gene: TRBV5-1; D gene: TRBD2; CDR3 protein: ASSPETPGLAGVLSTGELF
V gene: TRBV13; D gene: .; CDR3 protein: ASSFAPLGETQY
V gene: TRBV6-2/TRBV6-3; D gene: TRBD1; CDR3 protein: ASSYNPAERTGVNSPLH
V gene: TRBV27; D gene: .; CDR3 protein: ASSPGPSSGANVLT
V gene: TRBV3-1; D gene: TRBD2; CDR3 protein: ASSQGVAGAGGELF
V gene: TRBV6-1; D gene: TRBD2; CDR3 protein: ASSKTAGADTQY
V gene: TRBV12-3/TRBV12-4; D gene: .; CDR3 protein: ASRPSGHEQF
V gene: TRBV6-6; D gene: .; CDR3 protein: ASRVRDTEAF
V gene: TRBV5-1; D gene: .; CDR3 protein: ASSSRDPGREQY
V gene: TRBV12-3/TRBV12-4; D gene: TRBD1; CDR3 protein: ASRGPGQRAYEQY
V gene: TRBV6-5; D gene: TRBD2; CDR3 protein: ASSNGASGTNEQF
V gene: TRBV11-3; D gene: .; CDR3 protein: ASSFWTVNTEAF
V gene: TRBV20-1; D gene: .; CDR3 protein: SANPGLHSGANVLT
V gene: TRBV20-1; D gene: .; CDR3 protein: SARGQAAFQETQY
V gene: TRBV7-8; D gene: .; CDR3 protein: ASRELWGVLETQY
V gene: TRBV14; D gene: .; CDR3 protein: ASSSRLGNEQF
V gene: TRBV5-1; D gene: .; CDR3 protein: ASSLKSTASTDTQY
V gene: TRBV5-1; D gene: .; CDR3 protein: ASSHYGEIIGADTQY
V gene: TRBV6-2/TRBV6-3; D gene: TRBD2; CDR3 protein: ASSSGLAGAIYQETQY
V gene: TRBV12-3/TRBV12-4; D gene: .; CDR3 protein: ASSHRPGAIYEQY
V gene: TRBV20-1; D gene: TRBD2; CDR3 protein: SARPTSGRATEQY
V gene: TRBV5-1; D gene: .; CDR3 protein: ASSLAAIGTGELF